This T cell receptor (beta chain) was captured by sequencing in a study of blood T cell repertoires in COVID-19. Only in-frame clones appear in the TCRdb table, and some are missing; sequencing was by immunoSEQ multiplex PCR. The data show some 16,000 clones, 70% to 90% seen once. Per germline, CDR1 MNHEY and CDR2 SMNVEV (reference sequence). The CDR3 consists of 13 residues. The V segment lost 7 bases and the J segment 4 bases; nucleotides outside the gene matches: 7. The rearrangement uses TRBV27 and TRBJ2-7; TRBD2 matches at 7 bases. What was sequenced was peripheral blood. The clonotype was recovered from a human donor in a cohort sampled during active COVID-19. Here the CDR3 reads CASTSGTTYEQYF. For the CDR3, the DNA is TGTGCCAGCACCTCCGGGACTACATACGAGCAGTACTTC.